The 19 T cell receptor beta chains in this list originate from one sample, sequenced in a study of molecular identifiers for immune sequencing clone quantification. TCRdb fed the PCR reads into MiXCR, producing one record per CDR3 protein. The sample contains over 600,000 distinct CDR3 sequences, roughly 21% of which appear only once. Sequencing was carried out using naive CD8+ T cells from blood, with Jurkat cell RNA spiked in. The sample's subset: FACS-sorted CD8+CD4-CCR7+CD45RA+ naive T cells. Receptor source: a human donor in good health. Some libraries in this study had Jurkat cell RNA spiked in.

The rearrangement links TRBV13 to TRBJ2-2; D unclear. Trimming stripped 5 bases from V and 9 bases from J, with 13 bases between. This CDR3 comprises 13 residues. Germline CDR1 and CDR2: PRHDT and FYEKMQ (reference sequence). The CDR3 loop reads CASSARLDRELFF. In DNA form, the CDR3 reads TGTGCCAGCAGCGCCCGACTGGACCGGGAGCTGTTTTTT.

This clonotype was detected ten times or more. CDR3 region: CASSLDNVEQYF. CDR3 bases: TGTGCCAGCAGTTTAGACAACGTGGAGCAGTACTTC. The rearrangement links TRBV28 to TRBJ2-7; no clear D. The CDR3 runs 12 residues. V shed 2 bases and J shed 7 bases, with 9 bases lying between them. Germline-derived CDR1 and CDR2 are MDHEN and SYDVKM.

This clonotype occurred many times. CDR3 in amino acids: CASSFLMGGLDVTEAFF. The CDR3 DNA reads as TGCGCCAGCAGCTTTTTAATGGGGGGCCTTGATGTCACTGAAGCTTTCTTT. The chain couples TRBV5-1 to TRBJ1-1; D is perhaps TRBD1 (6 bases). This CDR3 is built from 17 residues. V lost 2 bases and J lost 4, with 21 bases in between. CDR1 and CDR2 from the germline V gene are SGHRS and YFSETQ.

This clonotype has a count of ten or more. The chain links TRBV28 to TRBJ2-7; 7 positions match TRBD2. CDR3 length: 14 amino acids. Germline CDR1 MDHEN, CDR2 SYDVKM. The junction had 11 bases not matched to a gene; V was cut back by 6 bases and J by 6 bases. The CDR3 DNA reads as TGTGCCAGCAGCTACTCGGGGGGTACTAGCGAGCAGTACTTC. It yields the protein CASSYSGGTSEQYF.

Regarding this clonotype: It may be a read error: a sequence one base away is much more abundant. The rearrangement joins TRBV6-5 to TRBJ1-5; TRBD1 matches at 7 bases. Germline V gene sequence: CDR1 MNHEY, CDR2 SVGAGI. This CDR3 region has 15 residues. The CDR3 nucleotides are TGTGCCAGCAAAAATCCCGGGACAGTGGATCAGCCCCAGCAGTTT. This translates into CASKNPGTVDQPQQF.

In its sample, this clonotype was seen a few times. The chain has TRBV5-1 and TRBJ2-2; D may correspond to TRBD1 or TRBD2 (5 bases each). Trimming removed 6 bases from V and 4 bases from J, with 19 bases in between. This CDR3 comprises 16 residues. The V gene's germline CDR1 is SGHRS and CDR2 YFSETQ. The CDR3 spells CASNLGVGDPTGELFF. The CDR3 nucleotides are TGCGCCAGCAACCTCGGGGTGGGGGACCCCACCGGGGAGCTGTTTTTT.

V gene TRBV29-1 combines with J gene TRBJ2-7, with 9 bases lining up with TRBD1. V lost 3 bases to trimming and J lost 6 bases; unmatched junction nucleotides: 9. The CDR3 loop spans 14 amino acids. Per the germline V gene, CDR1 is SQVTM and CDR2 is ANQGSEA. The CDR3 is CSVDAGTGSREQYF. The CDR3 nucleotides are TGCAGCGTTGATGCTGGGACAGGGTCTCGCGAGCAGTACTTC.

Concerning this clonotype itself: This sequence may be a read error, since a much larger clone differs from it by one base. The rearrangement uses TRBV7-7 and TRBJ2-3; TRBD2 matches at 8 bases. The CDR3 length is 17 residues. Germline CDR1 SSHAT, CDR2 FNYEAQ (reference sequence). The CDR3 region has the DNA TGTGCCAGCAGCTTAGGAGCGGGAGACTTTAGCACAGGTACGCAGTATTTT. Translated: CASSLGAGDFSTGTQYF. Filled out from reference TRBV7-7 and TRBJ2-3, the complete variable domain reads GAGVSQSPRYKVTKRGQDVTLRCDPISSHATLYWYQQALGQGPEFLTYFNYEAQPDKSGLPSDRFSAERPEGSISTLTIQRTEQRDSAMYRCASSLGAGDFSTGTQYFGPGTRLTVL.

The V and J genes are TRBV3-1 and TRBJ1-2; D perhaps matches TRBD1 (6 bases). V was trimmed by 1 base and J by 6 bases, leaving 15 bases between them. Germline lookup yields CDR1 LGHDT and CDR2 YNNKEL (reference sequence). The CDR3 covers 15 residues. CDR3 bases: TGTGCCAGCAGCCAAGCCCGGACAGCTATTAATGGCTACACCTTC. Protein: CASSQARTAINGYTF.

This clonotype was observed a few times. The chain joins TRBV12-5 to TRBJ2-7; D is perhaps TRBD1 (6 bases). The V and J ends lost 3 bases and 5 bases respectively, with 8 bases between them. The germline V gene encodes CDR1 LGHNT and CDR2 FRNRAP. The CDR3 spans 12 residues. For the CDR3, the DNA is TGTGCTAGTGGTTTTGCAGGGGACGAGCAGTACTTC. Its protein is CASGFAGDEQYF.

This clonotype was counted ten times or more. The chain links TRBV4-3 to TRBJ2-7, with 9 bases matching TRBD1. CDR1 and CDR2 from the germline V gene are LGHNA and YSLEER. V lost 1 base to trimming and J lost 3 bases; unmatched junction nucleotides: 4. The CDR3 consists of 15 residues. CDR3 protein: CASSQAADRGYEQYF. The CDR3 region has the DNA TGCGCCAGCAGCCAAGCTGCGGACAGGGGCTACGAGCAGTACTTC.

This clonotype was counted only a few times. The gene calls are TRBV9 and TRBJ2-2; TRBD2 aligns across 10 bases. This CDR3 has 14 amino acids. Per germline, CDR1 SGDLS and CDR2 YYNGEE. V lost 6 bases, J lost 6 bases, and 5 bases stayed unmatched. CDR3 nucleotide sequence: TGTGCCAGCACTAGCGGGGGTTTACCCGGGGAGCTGTTTTTT. Translation gives CASTSGGLPGELFF.

There are many counts of this clonotype. V is TRBV4-1 and J is TRBJ2-4; 10 bases fit TRBD2. With V trimmed by 2 bases and J by 6 bases, 7 bases remained unmatched. Germline V CDR1 and CDR2: MGHRA, YSYEKL. CDR3 length equals 16 residues. In DNA form, the CDR3 reads TGCGCCAGCAGCCAATACAGCGGGGGGGCTTTAAACATTCAGTACTTC. It specifies CASSQYSGGALNIQYF.

This clonotype was observed at least ten times. The chain has TRBV7-9 and TRBJ1-1; D remains ambiguous. The CDR3 sequence is 13 residues long. Trimming cost V 5 bases and J 3 bases, with 10 bases left between them. Germline-derived CDR1 and CDR2 are SEHNR and FQNEAQ (reference sequence). Here the CDR3 DNA reads TGTGCCAGCAGCCCAGCGGTATACACTGAAGCTTTCTTT. It encodes CASSPAVYTEAFF.

A note on this clonotype: A much more abundant neighbour one base away suggests this may be a read error. CDR3: CASSSLGGEGYEQYF. Written as DNA, the CDR3 is TGTGCCAGCAGTTCCCTCGGGGGGGAAGGGTACGAGCAGTACTTC. The chain recombines TRBV7-9 with TRBJ2-7; 8 positions match TRBD2. The CDR3 sequence is 15 residues long. CDR1 SEHNR and CDR2 FQNEAQ come from the germline V gene (reference sequence). With 6 bases clipped from V and 4 bases from J, the junction kept 11 bases outside the gene matches. The variable domain in full, with the rest retrieved from reference TRBV7-9 and TRBJ2-7, is DTGVSQNPRHKITKRGQNVTFRCDPISEHNRLYWYRQTLGQGPEFLTYFQNEAQLEKSRLLSDRFSAERPKGSFSTLEIQRTEQGDSAMYLCASSSLGGEGYEQYFGPGTRLTVT.

This clonotype was found a few times. As DNA, the CDR3 is TGTGCCAGTAAAGAGGACCCTGGGGCCAACGTCCTGACTTTC. Amino acid sequence: CASKEDPGANVLTF. The chain uses TRBV19 and TRBJ2-6; unclear D gene. CDR1 is LNHDA, CDR2 SQIVND, per germline (reference sequence). The CDR3 spans 14 residues. V shed 7 bases and J shed 2 bases, with 9 bases lying between them. Drawing the rest from reference TRBV19 and TRBJ2-6, the complete variable domain is DGGITQSPKYLFRKEGQNVTLSCEQNLNHDAMYWYRQDPGQGLRLIYYSQIVNDFQKGDIAEGYSVSREKKESFPLTVTSAQKNPTAFYLCASKEDPGANVLTFGAGSRLTVL.

V gene TRBV10-3 combines with J gene TRBJ1-5; possibly TRBD1 for D (6 bases). The CDR3 spans 13 residues. Trimming removed 3 bases from V and 6 bases from J, with 9 bases in between. Germline CDR1 and CDR2: ENHRY and SYGVKD. CDR3 sequence (DNA): TGTGCCATCAGTGAAGGGGGGAGTCAGCCCCAGCATTTT. Protein: CAISEGGSQPQHF.

This clonotype has ten or more counts. This chain uses TRBV6-5 with TRBJ2-7; 8 bases are a match to TRBD2. The trim removed 6 bases at V and 0 bases at J, leaving 4 bases unmatched. Germline CDR1 reads MNHEY; CDR2 reads SVGAGI. CDR3 length equals 14 residues. The CDR3 DNA reads TGTGCCAGCAGATTAGCGGGGAGCTCCTACGAGCAGTACTTC. Translated, it gives CASRLAGSSYEQYF.

A few counts support this clonotype. V gene TRBV7-9 combines with J gene TRBJ1-2; TRBD1 might be the D (6 bases). Trimming took 1 base from V and 4 from J, leaving 10 bases between them. Per germline, CDR1 SEHNR and CDR2 FQNEAQ (reference sequence). CDR3 size: 14 residues. DNA for the CDR3: TGTGCCAGCAGCTTAGAGGGGGATGGCTATGGCTACACCTTC. It translates to CASSLEGDGYGYTF.